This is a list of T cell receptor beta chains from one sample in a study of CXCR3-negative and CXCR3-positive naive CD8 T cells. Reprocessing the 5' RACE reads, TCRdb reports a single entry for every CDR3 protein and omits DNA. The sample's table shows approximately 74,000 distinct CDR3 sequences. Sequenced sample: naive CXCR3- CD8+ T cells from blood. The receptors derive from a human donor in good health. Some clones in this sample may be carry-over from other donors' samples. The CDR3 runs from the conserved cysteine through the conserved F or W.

CSVEEWESDNEQFF	TRBJ2-1	TRBV29-1
CASSLYSVTGLYNEQFF	TRBJ2-1	TRBV12-3/TRBV12-4
CASSNRNRGHEAFF	TRBJ1-1	TRBV6-5
CATSRTSGRSNEQFF	TRBJ2-1	TRBV15
CASSEARADTQYF	TRBJ2-3	TRBV6-1
CASSLLTTYEQYF	TRBJ2-7	TRBV12-3/TRBV12-4
CASSLSSGGRETQYF	TRBJ2-5	TRBV28
CASSPPTGRYGYTF	TRBJ1-2	TRBV18
CASSPRDYYNEQFF	TRBJ2-1	TRBV7-3
CSVGVMRGKNTGELFF	TRBJ2-2	TRBV29-1
CASSAHSGANVLTF	TRBJ2-6	TRBV12-3/TRBV12-4
CSVRLRGNEKLFF	TRBJ1-4	TRBV29-1
CASSQVGQYEQYF	TRBJ2-7	TRBV3-1
CASSFGLASEQFF	TRBJ2-1	TRBV14
CASSLSMGTHPPDTQYF	TRBJ2-3	TRBV12-3/TRBV12-4